This T cell receptor beta chain was sequenced in a study of identical twins. Comments on this clonotype: Its antigen remains unknown.

TCRdb called the 5' RACE reads again in MiXCR, with one record for every CDR3 protein. Counted here are approximately 470,000 distinct CDR3 sequences, approximately 15% occurring once; the ten biggest clones make up 0.5% to 0.65%. The donor group consisted entirely of healthy Caucasians. Whole-study results and caveats: Cord blood beta clonotypes present at high abundance carried fewer insertions; no such pattern appeared in memory repertoires. For zero-insertion analyses, partial confounding could come from invariant MAIT and iNKT cells.

These sequences were also reported in another study, on yellow fever vaccine responses in identical twins.

The source is a woman aged 18-29 years in good health. The material sequenced was CD4+ T cells sorted from blood.

CDR3 amino acids: CASSQDLLWDSSYEQYF. The CDR3 coding sequence is TGCGCCAGCAGCCAAGATCTACTGTGGGACAGCTCCTACGAGCAGTACTTC. The rearrangement uses TRBV4-3 and TRBJ2-7, with TRBD1 matching 7 bases. CDR3 size: 17 residues. Germline CDR1 LGHNA, CDR2 YSLEER. V trimming: 0 bases; J trimming: 0 bases; junction bases outside the gene matches: 8.